The subject of this entry is one T cell receptor beta chain. These data come from a study of blood T cell repertoires in COVID-19. This study enrolled people aged about 18 to 100 from 24 US geographic areas. Method: immunoSEQ multiplex PCR; TCRdb's copy keeps in-frame clones and lacks some. The sample consists of 200,000 to 250,000 clones, about 82% of them appearing once. The sequencing sample was made of PBMCs or T cells enriched from blood (not recorded which). The receptor was isolated from a woman aged 50 to 60 who had recovered from COVID-19.

Written as DNA, the CDR3 is TGTGCCAGCAGTTACTCGAGCTCGCTCCCCTACGAGCAGTACTTC. Amino acid sequence: CASSYSSSLPYEQYF. The rearrangement uses TRBV6-6 and TRBJ2-7, with D hard to call. Germline V gene data show CDR1 as MNHNY and CDR2 as SVGAGI (reference sequence). Trimming took 0 bases from V and 2 from J, leaving 11 bases between them. This CDR3 has 15 amino acids.